These 9 T cell receptor beta chains were sequenced from one sample in a study of Ad26.COV2.S vaccination and SARS-CoV-2 variants. TCRdb keeps only in-frame clones here, not all; method: immunoSEQ multiplex PCR. Of more than 150,000 clones detected, 87% appear once; the ten largest clones hold 5% to 7%. The sample was peripheral blood, taken after recovery from COVID-19. The receptors stem from a human donor who had recovered from COVID-19.

This clone has a single count. The rearrangement uses TRBV5-6 and TRBJ2-5; 9 nucleotides align to TRBD1. V shed 3 bases, J shed 5 bases, and the junction held 2 bases outside the gene matches. The CDR3 contains 13 residues. Germline V gene sequence: CDR1 SGHDT, CDR2 YYEEEE. The CDR3 loop reads CASSYTGGETQYF. For the CDR3, the DNA is TGTGCCAGCAGCTACACAGGGGGCGAGACCCAGTACTTC.

The V call is TRBV24-1, the J call TRBJ2-3; 7 bases are a match to TRBD2. The trim removed 8 bases at V and 5 bases at J, leaving 9 bases unmatched. This CDR3 has 14 residues. The germline V gene encodes CDR1 KGHDR and CDR2 SFDVKD. For the CDR3, the DNA is TGTGCCACCAATTCTCCTGGGGAGGGAGATACGCAGTATTTT. Its protein product is CATNSPGEGDTQYF.

The chain links TRBV3-1 (or the pseudogene TRBV3-2) to TRBJ2-1; no clear D gene. V was shortened by 4 bases and J by 12 bases, with 10 bases between the two germline ends. Looked up from germline, CDR1 is LGHDT and CDR2 is YNNKEL (reference sequence). The CDR3 extends over 11 amino acids. The CDR3 DNA sequence: TGTGCCAGCAGCCCTGGCATGGGGCAGTTCTTC. Translation gives CASSPGMGQFF.

The chain combines TRBV4-1 with TRBJ2-3, with 7 bases matching TRBD2. Losses at the gene ends were 4 bases for V and 0 bases for J; bases not matched to a gene: 4. The CDR3 covers 15 residues. Germline loops: CDR1 MGHRA, CDR2 YSYEKL. The CDR3: CASSPAGYSTDTQYF. As DNA, the CDR3 is TGCGCCAGCAGCCCAGCGGGGTATAGCACAGATACGCAGTATTTT.

The chain combines TRBV6-5 with TRBJ1-5; D ambiguous. The V end lost 6 bases, the J end lost 5 bases, and 17 bases lay between the germline ends. The CDR3 contains 15 residues. Germline CDR1 is MNHEY and CDR2 is SVGAGI. The CDR3: CASSPRTRRDQPQHF. The CDR3 coding sequence is TGTGCCAGCAGCCCGAGGACCCGGAGGGATCAGCCCCAGCATTTT.

This clone was recorded once. The rearrangement joins TRBV30 to TRBJ2-3; 11 bases are shared with TRBD1. CDR1 and CDR2 (germline): GTSNPN, SVGIG (reference sequence). This CDR3 comprises 16 residues. The V segment lost 5 bases and the J segment 7 bases; nucleotides outside the gene matches: 14. The CDR3 spells CAWSRDRGTGPNTQYF. CDR3 nucleotide sequence: TGTGCCTGGTCCCGGGACAGGGGGACAGGACCCAATACGCAGTATTTT.

The gene calls are TRBV4-2 and TRBJ2-1; tentative D call: TRBD1 (5 bases). The CDR3 consists of 16 residues. Between the trimmed V and J ends, which lost 3 bases and 0 bases, there was a span of 12 bases. From germline, CDR1 is LGHNA and CDR2 YNFKEQ. The CDR3 region is CASSHLQVDSYNEQFF. CDR3 nucleotide sequence: TGTGCCAGCAGCCATTTACAGGTGGACTCCTACAATGAGCAGTTCTTC.

The rearrangement uses TRBV7-8 and TRBJ2-7; 9 bases line up with TRBD1. This CDR3 is built from 15 residues. Germline V CDR1 and CDR2: SGHVS, FQNEAQ. The junction had 8 bases not matched to a gene; V was cut back by 5 bases and J by 3 bases. CDR3 protein: CASSLRTGDIYEQYF. DNA of the CDR3: TGTGCCAGCAGCCTAAGGACAGGGGATATCTACGAGCAGTACTTC.

The rearrangement joins TRBV7-9 to TRBJ1-1; D is possibly TRBD1 (5 bases). Germline V gene sequence: CDR1 SEHNR, CDR2 FQNEAQ (reference sequence). The CDR3 covers 16 residues. V shed 5 bases and J shed 4 bases, with 20 bases lying between them. The CDR3 is CASSRGWGSSFTEAFF. CDR3 DNA sequence: TGTGCCAGCAGCCGAGGATGGGGCTCTAGCTTCACTGAAGCTTTCTTT.